This TCR beta chain came from a study of blood T cell repertoires in COVID-19. Turning to the study itself: The samples span acute and convalescent COVID-19 from the United States, Italy and Spain. From T cells, B-cell-depleted T cells, or PBMCs came the material, which was cDNA or gDNA.

V was pared by 6 bases and J by 8 bases, with 25 bases between. The CDR3 spans 17 residues. Germline CDR1 reads SEHNR; CDR2 reads FQNEAQ (reference sequence). As originally analysed: Amplification with reference gene primers provided the estimates of nucleated cell counts. Data came from immunoSEQ multiplex PCR; TCRdb stores just in-frame clones and leaves some out. That table is the source of V, J and clone size, and D and trimming were worked out from the DNA. The table shows about 210,000 clones, with 85% occurring only once. It was during active infection that Seattle patients were enrolled and then longitudinally followed.

The chain joins TRBV7-9 to TRBJ1-4; D is possibly TRBD1 (6 bases). Sequencing used peripheral blood. The clonotype comes from a man in his fifties or sixties with COVID-19, enrolled during active disease. The CDR3 reads CASSNNPGTLFLEKLFF. CDR3 DNA sequence: TGTGCCAGCAGTAATAACCCCGGGACACTTTTTTTGGAAAAACTGTTTTTT.